The present T cell receptor beta chain was sequenced within a study of Ad26.COV2.S vaccination and SARS-CoV-2 variants. At the level of the study: The donor was enrolled in the Ad26.COV2.S arm of the COV1001 trial. Ad26.COV2.S, an intramuscular injection, was given once or twice 56 days apart. Study-level points and caveats: Substantial response breadth was reportedly seen for spike-specific CD8+ and CD4+ T cells after vaccination.

Only one count was recorded for this clone. No antigen is known for it. Sequenced by immunoSEQ multiplex PCR; TCRdb stores in-frame clones only, minus some. The sample has approximately 300,000 clones, around 81% seen once. This CDR3 is 11 amino acids long. Germline CDR1 reads MNHNY; CDR2 reads SVGAGI (reference sequence). V was trimmed by 11 bases and J by 7 bases, leaving 12 bases between them. Noted treatment: around 19 received Ad26.COV2.S at low or high dose, single or two shots; roughly five received placebo; per-sample allocation not given. Sample collection was performed on day 63 after the first vaccine or placebo injection. Spike of the Wuhan-strain SARS-CoV-2 was expressed by an Ad26 vector, which formed the vaccine.

The sequence was obtained from a person aged 18-65 years who received the Ad26.COV2.S COVID-19 vaccine or a placebo. The genes are TRBV6-6 and TRBJ1-5, with D uncertain. The input for sequencing was peripheral blood, taken in a trial of Ad26.COV2.S vaccine versus placebo. The CDR3 sequence is CAVGEDQPQHF. CDR3 bases: TGTGCCGTGGGTGAGGACCAGCCCCAGCATTTT.